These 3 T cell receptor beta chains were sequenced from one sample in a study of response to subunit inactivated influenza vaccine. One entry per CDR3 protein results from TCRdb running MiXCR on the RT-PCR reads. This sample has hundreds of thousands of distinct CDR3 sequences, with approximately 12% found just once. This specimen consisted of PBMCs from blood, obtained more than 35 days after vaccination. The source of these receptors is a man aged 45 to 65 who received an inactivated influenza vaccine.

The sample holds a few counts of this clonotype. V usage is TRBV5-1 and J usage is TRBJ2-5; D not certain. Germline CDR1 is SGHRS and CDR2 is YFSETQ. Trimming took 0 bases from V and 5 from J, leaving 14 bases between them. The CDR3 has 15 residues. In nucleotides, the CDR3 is TGCGCCAGCAGCTTGGCGGTTATAGGGCCCGAGACCCAGTACTTC. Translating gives CASSLAVIGPETQYF.

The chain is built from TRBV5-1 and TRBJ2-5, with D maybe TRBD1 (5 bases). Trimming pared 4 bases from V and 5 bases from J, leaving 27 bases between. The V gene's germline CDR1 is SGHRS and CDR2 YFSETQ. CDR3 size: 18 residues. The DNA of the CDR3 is TGCGCCAGCAGCCGTGGAGTCGCAGGGAACCACCTTGGCGAGACCCAGTACTTC. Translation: CASSRGVAGNHLGETQYF.

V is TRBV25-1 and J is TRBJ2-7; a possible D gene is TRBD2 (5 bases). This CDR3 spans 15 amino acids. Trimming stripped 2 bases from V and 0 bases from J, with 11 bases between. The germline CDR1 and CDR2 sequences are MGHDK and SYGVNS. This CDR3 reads CASSETRASSYEQYF. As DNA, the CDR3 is TGTGCCAGCAGTGAAACGCGGGCCAGCTCCTACGAGCAGTACTTC.